Below, 32 T cell receptor beta chains from the same sample are listed, as sequenced in a study of blood T cells in healthy people across ages (dated by TCRdb to about 2015). The library relied on 5' RACE. For sequencing, an Illumina HiSeq 2500 was employed. A second PCR of roughly 7 to 11 cycles was performed with a sample-barcoded 5' primer and a J-beta primer mix. The public sequencing data were trimmed at Q25 with fastp and processed into clonotypes with MiXCR by TCRdb, which kept only in-frame beta chains. One record per CDR3 amino acid sequence lists the most common genes and DNA. The sample table lists just over 1 million distinct CDR3 sequences, 45% of them with a count of one. Together, the top ten hold approximately 20% of the sample. The sample comprised blood. These receptors originate from a woman aged 55-69 years in good health.

The table lists this clonotype with a few counts. The chain joins TRBV21-1 to TRBJ2-1; TRBD1 reflects the table's D call only, with no check against the DNA. TRBV21-1 represents a pseudogene. This CDR3 has 21 amino acids. The CDR3 sequence: CASSELPDRGKPGKANNEQFF. CDR3 nucleotide sequence: TGTGCCAGCAGCGAACTCCCGGACAGGGGGAAACCAGGGAAAGCAAACAATGAGCAGTTCTTC.

The genes are TRBV5-1 and TRBJ2-7; the match to TRBD2 covers 16 bases. Germline lookup yields CDR1 SGHRS and CDR2 YFSETQ. This CDR3 comprises 18 residues. V shed 0 bases, J shed 3 bases, and the junction held 6 bases outside the gene matches. The CDR3 nucleotides are TGCGCCAGCAGCTTGGTTCCGGGACTAGCGGGAGGGTACTACGAGCAGTACTTC. This encodes CASSLVPGLAGGYYEQYF.

V and J are TRBV24-1 and TRBJ2-1; D is possibly TRBD2 (5 bases). CDR3 length: 15 residues. V gave up 7 bases and J gave up 2 bases, with 14 bases separating them. Germline lookup yields CDR1 KGHDR and CDR2 SFDVKD. CDR3 in DNA: TGTGCCACCAGCTCCGGCCTAGCTCCCTACAATGAGCAGTTCTTC. Translation gives CATSSGLAPYNEQFF.

J is TRBJ1-6 and V is TRBV14, with TRBD1 matching 9 bases. The CDR3 totals 18 residues. Looked up from germline, CDR1 is SGHDN and CDR2 is FVKESK. Germline trimming cut 9 bases from V and 10 bases from J; bases unmatched to any gene: 22. CDR3 sequence: CARAEILRWTGVWSPLHF. In nucleotides, the CDR3 is TGTGCCAGGGCCGAAATTTTAAGGTGGACAGGGGTATGGTCACCCCTCCACTTT. Filled out from reference TRBV14 and TRBJ1-6, the complete variable domain reads EAGVTQFPSHSVIEKGQTVTLRCDPISGHDNLYWYRRVMGKEIKFLLHFVKESKQDESGMPNNRFLAERTGGTYSTLKVQPAELEDSGVYFCARAEILRWTGVWSPLHFGNGTRLTVT.

The V gene is TRBV5-1, the J gene TRBJ1-3; D ambiguous. Trimming cost V 0 bases and J 2 bases, with 9 bases left between them. Germline V gives CDR1 SGHRS, CDR2 YFSETQ. CDR3 length equals 15 residues. DNA of the CDR3: TGCGCCAGCAGCTTGGGGTTATCCGCTGGAAACACCATATATTTT. Protein sequence: CASSLGLSAGNTIYF.

This chain joins TRBV10-3 and TRBJ1-2; D is ambiguous. This CDR3 has 13 amino acids. In germline, CDR1 is ENHRY, CDR2 SYGVKD. V was pared by 4 bases and J by 3 bases, with 9 bases between. Here the CDR3 reads CAISATSDYGYTF. The CDR3 DNA is TGTGCCATCAGTGCCACTTCTGACTATGGCTACACCTTC.

This clonotype was seen a few times. The chain recombines TRBV5-1 with TRBJ2-1, with 8 nucleotides matching TRBD2. The CDR3 contains 16 residues. Per germline, CDR1 SGHRS and CDR2 YFSETQ. V lost 4 bases and J lost 3; bases outside the gene matches: 9. The DNA for the CDR3 is TGCGCCAGCAGCCGGGCGGGGGGCGCGGGCTACAATGAGCAGTTCTTC. As protein: CASSRAGGAGYNEQFF.

CDR3 in DNA: TGTGCCAGCAGCTTAGAAGCCAAAGCCAGGGGCGATGAGCAGTACTTC. This translates into CASSLEAKARGDEQYF. The chain couples TRBV7-6 to TRBJ2-5, with a weak D call TRBD1 (6 bases). Germline values: CDR1 SGHVS, CDR2 FNYEAQ. V lost 1 base to trimming and J lost 11 bases, with 23 bases between them. The CDR3 totals 16 residues.

V is TRBV11-2 and J is TRBJ2-4; TRBD1 might be the D (6 bases). Trimming shortened V by 7 bases and J by 13 bases, and 17 bases separated the two germline ends. The CDR3 is made up of 12 amino acids. The germline V gene encodes CDR1 SGHAT and CDR2 FQNNGV. The chain's CDR3 is CASTTDRGRQYF. The CDR3, as DNA: TGTGCCAGCACCACGGACAGAGGACGGCAGTACTTC.

The chain carries TRBV27 and TRBJ2-7; a weak D match, TRBD2 (6 bases). Germline lookup yields CDR1 MNHEY and CDR2 SMNVEV (reference sequence). The length of the CDR3 is 15 residues. V was cut by 7 bases and J by 7 bases, with 23 bases left in between. CDR3 region: CASTLRRERLGEQYF. The CDR3 bases are TGTGCCAGCACCCTGAGGAGGGAACGGTTGGGGGAGCAGTACTTC.

The V call is TRBV18, the J call TRBJ2-1, with a tentative D call TRBD2 (6 bases). From germline, CDR1 is KGHSH and CDR2 LQKENI. CDR3 length: 17 residues. V was clipped by 3 bases and J by 4 bases, with 19 bases between them. The CDR3 nucleotides are TGTGCCAGCTCACCCCTGTTTGGGGGAGGTTCTTACAATGAGCAGTTCTTC. Its translation is CASSPLFGGGSYNEQFF.

This clonotype was detected only once. V usage is TRBV15 and J usage is TRBJ1-2; possible D gene TRBD1, 5 bases. The CDR3 extends over 13 amino acids. Germline V gives CDR1 LNHNV, CDR2 YYDKDF (reference sequence). V lost 0 bases to trimming and J lost 13 bases, with 15 bases between them. Here the CDR3 reads CATSRDLHYDSTF. The CDR3 nucleotides are TGTGCCACCAGCAGAGATTTACACTACGACAGCACCTTC. The variable domain in full, completed from reference TRBV15 and TRBJ1-2, reads DAMVIQNPRYQVTQFGKPVTLSCSQTLNHNVMYWYQQKSSQAPKLLFHYYDKDFNNEADTPDNFQSRRPNTSFCFLDIRSPGLGDTAMYLCATSRDLHYDSTFGSGTRLTVV.

The chain employs TRBV21-1 and TRBJ1-5; no DNA check was done on the table's D call, TRBD1. TRBV21-1 is shown as a pseudogene. This CDR3 comprises 15 residues. The CDR3: CASSKTHTGGQPQHF. CDR3 sequence (DNA): TGTGCCAGCAGCAAAACTCATACAGGGGGACAGCCCCAGCATTTT.

This clonotype was found once. V gene TRBV28 combines with J gene TRBJ2-7, with 11 bases aligning to TRBD2. V gave up 6 bases and J gave up 7 bases; unmatched junction bases: 8. The length of the CDR3 is 14 residues. CDR1 and CDR2 from the germline V gene are MDHEN and SYDVKM. DNA of the CDR3: TGTGCCAGCAGCCCTAGCGGGGGGACGTGGGAGCAGTACTTC. Translating gives CASSPSGGTWEQYF. Full variable domain (missing parts from reference TRBV28 and TRBJ2-7): DVKVTQSSRYLVKRTGEKVFLECVQDMDHENMFWYRQDPGLGLRLIYFSYDVKMKEKGDIPEGYSVSREKKERFSLILESASTNQTSMYLCASSPSGGTWEQYFGPGTRLTVT.

V and J are TRBV11-2 and TRBJ2-4; TRBD1 or TRBD2 may be the D gene (5 bases each). The V end was cut by 6 bases, the J end by 0 bases, with 24 bases between. This CDR3 contains 19 residues. CDR1 is SGHAT and CDR2 is FQNNGV in the germline V gene. The CDR3 DNA follows: TGTGCCAGCAGAGCGAGAACCGGGACCTCCAAACTAGCCAAAAACATTCAGTACTTC. Its protein is CASRARTGTSKLAKNIQYF.

The chain combines TRBV12-3 or TRBV12-4 with TRBJ2-3; 8 nucleotides match TRBD2. The ends lost 3 bases at V and 5 bases at J; junction bases unmatched: 1. This CDR3 has 13 residues. The CDR3 spells CASSFLAGDTQYF. DNA for the CDR3: TGTGCCAGCAGTTTCCTAGCGGGAGATACGCAGTATTTT.

This chain uses TRBV5-1 with TRBJ2-7; TRBD1 aligns across 9 bases. Trimming cost V 9 bases and J 4 bases; bases outside gene matches: 14. CDR3 length: 15 residues. Germline lookup yields CDR1 SGHRS and CDR2 YFSETQ. CDR3 sequence: CANSPSDRGCYEQYF. The CDR3 nucleotides read TGCGCCAACTCCCCTTCGGACAGGGGTTGTTACGAGCAGTACTTC.

The chain is built from TRBV6-6 and TRBJ2-1; TRBD1 matches 8 bases. This CDR3 comprises 14 residues. V lost 5 bases and J lost 4; bases outside the gene matches: 4. CDR1 is MNHNY and CDR2 is SVGAGI in the germline V gene (reference sequence). CDR3: CASSQGAVYNEQFF. CDR3 in DNA: TGTGCCAGCAGTCAGGGGGCGGTTTACAATGAGCAGTTCTTC.

In its sample, this clonotype was seen a few times. This chain links TRBV10-3 with TRBJ2-1; D is undetermined. This CDR3 spans 13 amino acids. V was pared by 7 bases and J by 4 bases, with 11 bases between. Germline V CDR1 and CDR2: ENHRY, SYGVKD. The CDR3 reads CAINQDQYNEQFF. CDR3 nucleotides: TGTGCCATCAATCAAGACCAGTACAATGAGCAGTTCTTC.

The V gene is TRBV12-3 or TRBV12-4, the J gene TRBJ2-4; the D gene is possibly TRBD1 (5 bases). The J call may be mistaken, given a closer DNA end match to TRBJ2-7. The CDR3 extends over 14 amino acids. The CDR3 reads CASSLDRSPDEQYF. The CDR3 DNA sequence: TGTGCCAGCAGTCTCGACAGAAGTCCCGACGAGCAGTACTTC.

The chain uses TRBV27 and TRBJ2-7, with D possibly matching TRBD1 (6 bases). The germline CDR1 and CDR2 sequences are MNHEY and SMNVEV (reference sequence). V was clipped by 5 bases and J by 10 bases, with 18 bases between them. There are 13 residues in the CDR3. The CDR3 region has the DNA TGTGCCAGCAGTCGTCGACAGGAAGGTACCCAGTACTTC. Protein: CASSRRQEGTQYF.

This clonotype was detected many times. The V call is TRBV21-1, the J call TRBJ2-1; TRBD1, the table's D call, was not compared with the DNA. TRBV21-1 is noted as a pseudogene. The CDR3 has 11 amino acids. The CDR3 DNA reads TGTGCCAGCAGCTTTGCGGGGGCAAAGTTCTTC. Amino acid sequence: CASSFAGAKFF.

This chain links TRBV28 with TRBJ2-2; 9 nucleotides align to TRBD2. The CDR3 consists of 15 residues. Per germline, CDR1 MDHEN and CDR2 SYDVKM. Germline trimming cut 7 bases from V and 5 bases from J; bases unmatched to any gene: 8. In DNA form, the CDR3 reads TGTGCCAGCACCAGGCTAGCGGGGAAAACCGGGGAGCTGTTTTTT. Its translation is CASTRLAGKTGELFF.

V and J are TRBV20-1 and TRBJ2-1; TRBD2 matches 10 bases. The V and J ends lost 0 bases and 6 bases, in that order; junction bases with no gene match: 8. The germline V gene encodes CDR1 DFQATT and CDR2 SNEGSKA (reference sequence). This CDR3 is built from 16 residues. This CDR3 reads CSARDGGLAAPNEQFF. In nucleotides, the CDR3 is TGCAGTGCTAGAGACGGCGGACTAGCGGCCCCCAATGAGCAGTTCTTC.

The V and J genes are TRBV3-1 and TRBJ2-7; 9 positions agree with TRBD2. The end of the DNA aligns better with TRBJ2-5, so the J call may be wrong. The germline CDR1 and CDR2 sequences are LGHDT and YNNKEL (reference sequence). CDR3 length equals 16 residues. CDR3 bases: TGTGCCAGCAGCTCTCAGACTAGCGGCCTTCAAGAGACCCAGTACTTC. The encoded protein is CASSSQTSGLQETQYF.

J is TRBJ1-2 and V is TRBV27; D gene unclear. The CDR3 is 15 residues long. Trimming took 3 bases from V and 0 from J, leaving 11 bases between them. The germline V gene encodes CDR1 MNHEY and CDR2 SMNVEV (reference sequence). DNA of the CDR3: TGTGCCAGCAGTTTCCGCTTTGAAGCTAACTATGGCTACACCTTC. It translates to CASSFRFEANYGYTF.

The V gene is TRBV5-1, the J gene TRBJ1-1; TRBD1 matches at 7 bases. The CDR3 consists of 14 residues. With 1 base clipped from V and 7 bases from J, the junction kept 7 bases outside the gene matches. Looked up from germline, CDR1 is SGHRS and CDR2 is YFSETQ. The CDR3 DNA reads as TGCGCCAGCAGCTTGAGAAGGGGGCTGGTTGAAGCTTTCTTT. It translates to CASSLRRGLVEAFF.

This chain joins TRBV27 and TRBJ2-3, with 7 bases lining up with TRBD2. V dropped 0 bases and J dropped 5; count of bases not matched to a gene: 11. CDR1 and CDR2 (germline): MNHEY, SMNVEV (reference sequence). The CDR3 consists of 17 residues. CDR3 sequence: CASSLSLAGDSQDTQYF. CDR3 coding DNA: TGTGCCAGCAGTTTATCCTTGGCGGGAGACTCCCAAGATACGCAGTATTTT.

This clonotype was detected only a few times. This sequence joins TRBV7-7 and TRBJ2-1, with 7 bases fitting TRBD2. The CDR3 sequence is 16 residues long. From germline, CDR1 is SSHAT and CDR2 FNYEAQ (reference sequence). Trimming removed 0 bases from V and 3 bases from J; junction bases left unmatched: 5. The CDR3 sequence is CASSLARAGDYNEQFF. In nucleotides, the CDR3 is TGTGCCAGCAGCTTAGCGCGTGCGGGAGACTACAATGAGCAGTTCTTC.

This clonotype appeared a few times. The CDR3 loop reads CASSKQGKNTEAFF. The CDR3 DNA follows: TGCGCCAGCAGCAAACAGGGGAAGAACACTGAAGCTTTCTTT. The V and J genes are TRBV5-1 and TRBJ1-1; 7 nucleotides agree with TRBD1. Germline V gene data show CDR1 as SGHRS and CDR2 as YFSETQ. Germline trimming cut 4 bases from V and 1 base from J; bases unmatched to any gene: 4. The CDR3 consists of 14 residues.

The chain recombines TRBV12-3 or TRBV12-4 with TRBJ2-5; unclear D gene. The J call may be in error: the DNA end matches TRBJ2-7 better. The CDR3 is 14 residues long. The CDR3 sequence: CASSLTKIPYEQYF. The CDR3, as DNA: TGTGCCAGCAGTTTAACTAAAATACCTTACGAGCAGTACTTC.

The chain employs TRBV12-5 and TRBJ2-1, with 10 bases identical to TRBD2. There are 16 residues in the CDR3. Unmatched junction bases numbered 6, after V lost 0 bases and J lost 7 bases. Germline-derived CDR1 and CDR2 are LGHNT and FRNRAP. CDR3 DNA sequence: TGTGCTAGTGGTTTGGTACCTAGCGGGAGTAAGAATGAGCAGTTCTTC. Translated, it gives CASGLVPSGSKNEQFF.